These 25 T cell receptor beta chains were all obtained from the same sample, sequenced in a study of T-cell memory formation after mild COVID-19. TCRdb re-analysed the 5' RACE reads in MiXCR, keeping a single row per CDR3 protein. The data hold around 370,000 distinct CDR3 sequences, with 20% to 25% observed a single time. The sample was PBMCs or a T cell subset sorted from them (not recorded which). The source is an adult woman who had mild COVID-19 (a few samples of this study predate the infection). Cell type and time point are not known.

This clonotype appeared a few times. The chain carries TRBV11-2 and TRBJ1-2; TRBD1 matches 8 bases. CDR3 size: 14 residues. The V and J ends lost 5 bases and 2 bases, in that order; junction bases with no gene match: 4. Germline V gives CDR1 SGHAT, CDR2 FQNNGV. Here the CDR3 reads CASSVRTGNYGYTF. The CDR3 region has the DNA TGTGCCAGCAGCGTAAGGACAGGGAACTATGGCTACACCTTC.

The J gene is TRBJ2-1, the V gene TRBV6-6; D may be TRBD2 (5 bases). Germline CDR1 and CDR2: MNHNY and SVGAGI (reference sequence). CDR3 length: 14 amino acids. V gave up 0 bases and J gave up 6 bases, with 9 bases separating them. Here the CDR3 DNA reads TGTGCCAGCAGTTACTCACCCAGCGGCAATGAGCAGTTCTTC. Amino acids: CASSYSPSGNEQFF.

This clonotype has only a few counts. V and J are TRBV5-1 and TRBJ1-1; D call uncertain. CDR3 length: 16 amino acids. The germline V gene has CDR1 SGHRS and CDR2 YFSETQ. V was trimmed by 2 bases and J by 7 bases, leaving 21 bases between them. CDR3 nucleotide sequence: TGCGCCAGCAGCTTAACGAAGTCTCTCCAGGTTCTTGAAGCTTTCTTT. It yields the protein CASSLTKSLQVLEAFF.

The chain carries TRBV5-1 and TRBJ2-5, with 10 bases aligning to TRBD2. The CDR3 contains 15 residues. V was pared by 5 bases and J by 4 bases, with 8 bases of the junction left unmatched. CDR1 is SGHRS, CDR2 YFSETQ, per germline. The CDR3 is CASSRLAGVGETQYF. The CDR3 DNA reads TGCGCCAGCAGTCGCCTAGCGGGGGTCGGAGAGACCCAGTACTTC. The variable domain in full, completed from reference TRBV5-1 and TRBJ2-5, reads KAGVTQTPRYLIKTRGQQVTLSCSPISGHRSVSWYQQTPGQGLQFLFEYFSETQRNKGNFPGRFSGRQFSNSRSEMNVSTLELGDSALYLCASSRLAGVGETQYFGPGTRLLVL.

This clonotype showed up just a few times. This chain joins TRBV6-2 or TRBV6-3 and TRBJ1-2, with D possibly TRBD1 on 6 matching bases. The CDR3 spans 17 residues. Germline V lookup: CDR1 MNHEY, CDR2 SVGEGT. Trimming took off 2 bases at V and 0 bases at J, with 16 bases between the two ends. The CDR3 DNA follows: TGTGCCAGCAGTTACAACAGGGAAGGGACCGCTAACTATGGCTACACCTTC. Its translation: CASSYNREGTANYGYTF.

The chain has TRBV6-2 or TRBV6-3 and TRBJ2-3; D unclear. V lost 2 bases to trimming and J lost 4 bases, with 13 bases between them. This CDR3 spans 15 amino acids. Germline assignment: CDR1 MNHEY and CDR2 SVGEGT. The CDR3 protein is CASSYRSVWPDTQYF. DNA of the CDR3: TGTGCCAGCAGTTACAGGAGCGTTTGGCCAGATACGCAGTATTTT.

The rearrangement joins TRBV19 to TRBJ1-4, with D maybe TRBD1 (5 bases). Germline CDR1 LNHDA, CDR2 SQIVND (reference sequence). V lost 6 bases and J 7 bases, leaving 15 bases between the germline ends. The CDR3 contains 14 residues. CDR3 sequence (DNA): TGTGCCAGTAGGAAACAGGTGTCGCCTGAAAAACTGTTTTTT. Protein sequence: CASRKQVSPEKLFF.

The sample holds a few counts of this clonotype. The CDR3 reads CSAASVRTDTQYF. CDR3 nucleotides: TGCAGTGCTGCTAGCGTGCGCACAGATACGCAGTATTTT. The chain employs TRBV20-1 and TRBJ2-3, with D tentatively TRBD2 (6 bases). Germline V gene lookup returns CDR1 DFQATT and CDR2 SNEGSKA (reference sequence). The V end lost 5 bases, the J end lost 1 base, and 10 bases lay between the germline ends. This CDR3 is 13 amino acids long.

This clonotype showed up just once. J is TRBJ1-2 and V is TRBV6-5; tentative D call: TRBD1 (5 bases). V lost 0 bases to trimming and J lost 3 bases, with 14 bases between them. This CDR3 spans 16 amino acids. Germline CDR1 MNHEY, CDR2 SVGAGI. The CDR3 nucleotides read TGTGCCAGCAGTTACTCGTCGGGGCAATTCTACTATGGCTACACCTTC. Translated, it gives CASSYSSGQFYYGYTF.

This chain joins TRBV10-3 and TRBJ1-2; D not certain. Germline V gene lookup returns CDR1 ENHRY and CDR2 SYGVKD. V dropped 3 bases and J dropped 4 bases, with 3 bases sitting between them. The CDR3 runs to 11 residues. CDR3 nucleotides: TGTGCCATCAGTGACAGCTATGGCTACACCTTC. As protein: CAISDSYGYTF.

This clonotype was seen a handful of times. The rearrangement links TRBV10-3 to TRBJ2-7; perhaps TRBD2 as D (6 bases). V was pared by 4 bases and J by 4 bases, with 11 bases between. The CDR3 spans 13 residues. Germline V gene data show CDR1 as ENHRY and CDR2 as SYGVKD. The CDR3 DNA is TGTGCCATCAGTGGGGAGGCCCGATACGAGCAGTACTTC. Protein sequence: CAISGEARYEQYF.

This clonotype occurred a few times. V and J are TRBV7-6 and TRBJ2-3; 10 positions agree with TRBD2. The J segment lost 0 bases and the V segment lost 5 bases, leaving 5 bases of the junction unmatched. Germline CDR1 SGHVS, CDR2 FNYEAQ. The CDR3 is 16 residues long. The CDR3 DNA sequence: TGTGCCAGCAGCCCCACTAGCGGGGCTAGCACAGATACGCAGTATTTT. Encoded protein: CASSPTSGASTDTQYF. The variable domain in full, completed from reference TRBV7-6 and TRBJ2-3, reads GAGVSQSPRYKVTKRGQDVALRCDPISGHVSLYWYRQALGQGPEFLTYFNYEAQQDKSGLPNDRFSAERPEGSISTLTIQRTEQRDSAMYRCASSPTSGASTDTQYFGPGTRLTVL.

V and J are TRBV6-1 and TRBJ2-3; tentative D call: TRBD2 (5 bases). The ends were cut back, 4 bases at V and 4 bases at J, with 9 bases in the middle. Per germline, CDR1 MNHNS and CDR2 SASEGT. CDR3 size: 13 residues. The chain's CDR3 is CASSVLVADTQYF. In nucleotides, the CDR3 is TGTGCCAGCAGTGTACTAGTGGCAGATACGCAGTATTTT.

The chain recombines TRBV15 with TRBJ2-5; D is possibly TRBD2 (5 bases). The V gene's germline CDR1 is LNHNV and CDR2 YYDKDF (reference sequence). The CDR3 runs 16 residues. Trimming removed 5 bases at V and 4 bases at J, with 20 bases between. The DNA of the CDR3 is TGTGCCACCAGCTTCATTGGGTGGGAGCGTCGAGAGACCCAGTACTTC. Residues: CATSFIGWERRETQYF.

The sample holds a few counts of this clonotype. This chain links TRBV12-3 or TRBV12-4 with TRBJ2-1; 14 bases align to TRBD2. This CDR3 is built from 15 residues. Trimming took 6 bases from V and 2 from J; bases not matched to a gene: 0. The CDR3 nucleotides are TGTGCCAGCAGGACTAGCGGGGGGGCCTACAATGAGCAGTTCTTC. This encodes CASRTSGGAYNEQFF.

The gene calls are TRBV4-2 and TRBJ2-7; maybe TRBD1 (6 bases). The germline gives CDR1 LGHNA, CDR2 YNFKEQ. The CDR3 covers 12 residues. Trimming left V 3 bases short and J 5 bases short, with 8 bases between. CDR3 nucleotide sequence: TGTGCCAGCAGCCATGGACAGAACGAGCAGTACTTC. It codes for CASSHGQNEQYF.

V is TRBV6-5 and J is TRBJ2-1; 9 bases are shared with TRBD1. Per germline, CDR1 MNHEY and CDR2 SVGAGI. The CDR3 extends over 14 amino acids. Trimming at V came to 1 base and at J to 7 bases, leaving 2 bases not matched to a gene. Here the CDR3 reads CASSYLGQGNEQFF. For the CDR3, the DNA is TGTGCCAGCAGTTACTTGGGACAGGGTAATGAGCAGTTCTTC.

Only one count was recorded for this clonotype. The J gene is TRBJ2-6, the V gene TRBV7-3, with 12 bases identical to TRBD1. J was trimmed by 1 base and V by 0 bases; bases with no gene match: 10. In germline, CDR1 is SGHTA, CDR2 FQGTGA. The CDR3 sequence is 21 residues long. The CDR3 loop reads CASSLTAGQGALGSGANVLTF. As DNA, the CDR3 is TGTGCCAGCAGCTTAACAGCGGGACAGGGGGCTTTAGGTTCTGGGGCCAACGTCCTGACTTTC.

The CDR3 DNA sequence: TGTGCCATCAGTGAGTCAGGGGTGAACACTGAAGCTTTCTTT. Translated, it gives CAISESGVNTEAFF. The gene calls are TRBV10-3 and TRBJ1-1, with D perhaps matching TRBD1 (5 bases). The V end was cut by 0 bases, the J end by 0 bases, with 5 bases between. Germline loops: CDR1 ENHRY, CDR2 SYGVKD. CDR3 length equals 14 residues.

The chain uses TRBV2 and TRBJ1-4; 9 nucleotides agree with TRBD1. The V gene end was trimmed by 4 bases and the J gene end by 6 bases; junction bases not matched to a gene: 6. Germline CDR1 is SNHLY and CDR2 is FYNNEI. This CDR3 spans 15 amino acids. CDR3 DNA: TGTGCCAGCAGTGGGGACAGGGCCCTTTATGAAAAACTGTTTTTT. This gives the protein CASSGDRALYEKLFF.

This rearrangement joins TRBV18 to TRBJ2-5; 9 bases map to TRBD2. CDR1 KGHSH and CDR2 LQKENI come from the germline V gene. The CDR3 totals 16 residues. The ends lost 4 bases at V and 0 bases at J; junction bases unmatched: 6. CDR3 sequence reads: CASSRGGASYQETQYF. The CDR3 DNA is TGTGCCAGCTCACGCGGGGGGGCCTCGTACCAAGAGACCCAGTACTTC.

The V gene is TRBV27, the J gene TRBJ1-6; D may be TRBD1 (5 bases). Deletions cut 1 base from V and 7 bases from J, with 8 bases between. This CDR3 spans 14 amino acids. Germline CDR1 and CDR2: MNHEY and SMNVEV (reference sequence). The CDR3 DNA sequence: TGTGCCAGCAGTTTATGGGGGACCAATTCACCCCTCCACTTT. This sequence encodes CASSLWGTNSPLHF.

This clonotype was seen a handful of times. The V gene is TRBV5-1, the J gene TRBJ2-7; 7 bases line up with TRBD1. The CDR3 runs 12 residues. The trim removed 3 bases at V and 5 bases at J, leaving 2 bases unmatched. Germline lookup yields CDR1 SGHRS and CDR2 YFSETQ. The DNA of the CDR3 is TGCGCCAGCAGCTGGGACAGTCACGAGCAGTACTTC. Its translation is CASSWDSHEQYF.

This clonotype was counted a few times. This chain joins TRBV4-1 and TRBJ1-4; 7 nucleotides match TRBD1. The CDR3 length is 21 residues. Germline loops: CDR1 MGHRA, CDR2 YSYEKL. The V segment lost 1 base and the J segment 5 bases; nucleotides outside the gene matches: 22. The CDR3 sequence is CASSQAPWGTAPGAANEKLFF. CDR3 coding DNA: TGCGCCAGCAGCCAAGCTCCCTGGGGGACAGCACCCGGAGCTGCAAATGAAAAACTGTTTTTT.

The rearrangement links TRBV7-3 to TRBJ2-1; either TRBD1 or TRBD2 may supply D (5 bases each). This CDR3 comprises 15 residues. Trimming shortened V by 5 bases and J by 3 bases, and 14 bases separated the two germline ends. The germline V gene encodes CDR1 SGHTA and CDR2 FQGTGA. The CDR3 here is CASSPRDAYYNEQFF. As DNA, the CDR3 is TGTGCCAGCAGCCCCCGGGACGCCTACTACAATGAGCAGTTCTTC.